Below are 12 T cell receptor beta chains sequenced from a single sample in a study of T cells in Graves' hyperthyroidism and ophthalmopathy. Regions amplified from RNA transcripts were the TCR beta CDR3 regions. TCR CDR3 regions were first amplified by RT-PCR with HTBI primers. Each CDR3 protein gets one entry after TCRdb re-called the multiplex PCR reads with MiXCR. The sample carries approximately 420,000 distinct CDR3 sequences, roughly 13% recorded once. Specimen: blood. The source of these receptors is a woman aged 18-29 years with Graves' hyperthyroidism.

The table lists this clonotype with a few counts. The chain is built from TRBV20-1 and TRBJ2-7; 7 nucleotides align to TRBD1. Trimming at V came to 6 bases and at J to 0 bases, leaving 11 bases not matched to a gene. The CDR3 runs 15 residues. Germline V gene sequence: CDR1 DFQATT, CDR2 SNEGSKA (reference sequence). In DNA form, the CDR3 reads TGCAGTGCCTCGAAATTCCGGGACAGCTCCTACGAGCAGTACTTC. It codes for CSASKFRDSSYEQYF.

Only a few counts were recorded for this clonotype. The V gene is TRBV3-1, the J gene TRBJ1-1, with 11 nucleotides matching TRBD1. The CDR3 is made up of 15 amino acids. The J segment lost 4 bases and the V segment lost 4 bases, leaving 5 bases of the junction unmatched. Germline CDR1 and CDR2: LGHDT and YNNKEL (reference sequence). This CDR3 is CASSRDGTGGTEAFF. CDR3 bases: TGTGCCAGCAGCCGGGACGGGACAGGGGGCACTGAAGCTTTCTTT.

The chain is built from TRBV5-8 and TRBJ2-5; possibly TRBD2 for D (5 bases). Germline values: CDR1 SGHTS, CDR2 YDEGEE. The CDR3 loop spans 16 amino acids. The V end was cut by 1 base, the J end by 1 base, with 14 bases between. For the CDR3, the DNA is TGTGCCAGCAGCTTGTCGTTCGGGAACCCCCAAGAGACCCAGTACTTC. Translation: CASSLSFGNPQETQYF.

This clonotype was picked up a small number of times. The rearrangement joins TRBV18 to TRBJ2-1, with D possibly matching TRBD1 (7 bases). This CDR3 has 16 residues. With 6 bases removed from V and 7 bases from J, the gap between germline ends came to 22 bases. Germline V gives CDR1 KGHSH, CDR2 LQKENI. The CDR3 region is CASSPTLTSGGNEQFF. DNA of the CDR3: TGTGCCAGCTCGCCGACCCTCACATCAGGGGGGAATGAGCAGTTCTTC.

This clonotype has only a few counts. The chain joins TRBV6-4 to TRBJ2-5, with 10 bases that match TRBD2. Germline V CDR1 and CDR2: MRHNA, SNTAGT. Trimming cost V 0 bases and J 4 bases; bases outside gene matches: 2. The CDR3 extends over 15 amino acids. The CDR3 nucleotides are TGTGCCAGCAGTGACTCAGCGGGAGGGCCAGAGACCCAGTACTTC. It encodes CASSDSAGGPETQYF.

The table lists this clonotype with a few counts. One junction end does not reproduce the germline sequence, and a read error may be involved. V is TRBV9 and J is TRBJ2-1, with 9 positions matching TRBD2. Germline V lookup: CDR1 SGDLS, CDR2 YYNGEE. CDR3 length: 14 amino acids. CDR3 coding DNA: TGTGCCAGTAGCGGGAGTGGCCCCTACAATGAGCAGTTCTTC. It yields the protein CASSGSGPYNEQFF. The variable domain in full, completed from reference TRBV9 and TRBJ2-1, reads DSGVTQTPKHLITATGQRVTLRCSPRSGDLSVYWYQQSLDQGLQFLIQYYNGEERAKGNILERFSAQQFPDLHSELNLSSLELGDSALYFCASSGSGPYNEQFFGPGTRLTVL.

This clonotype has ten or more counts. The chain links TRBV6-2 or TRBV6-3 to TRBJ1-5; D call uncertain. Germline CDR1 reads MNHEY; CDR2 reads SVGEGT. Trimming stripped 4 bases from V and 3 bases from J, with 13 bases between. The length of the CDR3 is 15 residues. The CDR3 DNA follows: TGTGCCAGCAGTTCGGACGGTGAAATCAATCAGCCCCAGCATTTT. Translated: CASSSDGEINQPQHF.

The chain carries TRBV7-9 and TRBJ1-1; D is undetermined. The CDR3 spans 15 residues. Trimming cost V 0 bases and J 6 bases, with 14 bases left between them. Germline CDR1 SEHNR, CDR2 FQNEAQ (reference sequence). For the CDR3, the DNA is TGTGCCAGCAGCTTAGCGGAATATAACGGCGCTGAAGCTTTCTTT. This gives the protein CASSLAEYNGAEAFF.

This clonotype showed up just a few times. The chain has TRBV6-5 and TRBJ1-1, with D maybe TRBD1 (6 bases). The CDR3 has 14 residues. V gave up 0 bases and J gave up 5 bases, with 10 bases separating them. CDR1 is MNHEY, CDR2 SVGAGI, per germline. The DNA of the CDR3 is TGTGCCAGCAGTTACTCGAGGGGGGTGACTGAAGCTTTCTTT. Amino acids: CASSYSRGVTEAFF.

This clonotype has at least ten counts. The genes are TRBV20-1 and TRBJ2-7; 8 nucleotides line up with TRBD2. The V gene end was trimmed by 5 bases and the J gene end by 2 bases; junction bases not matched to a gene: 11. Germline V gene data show CDR1 as DFQATT and CDR2 as SNEGSKA (reference sequence). The CDR3 spans 15 residues. This CDR3 reads CSAYGLALMTYEQYF. Written as DNA, the CDR3 is TGCAGTGCTTATGGACTAGCCTTAATGACCTACGAGCAGTACTTC.

This clonotype was counted at least ten times. CDR3 sequence reads: CSASGEGDEQFF. The CDR3 DNA reads TGCAGTGCTTCAGGGGAGGGGGATGAGCAGTTCTTC. J is TRBJ2-1 and V is TRBV20-1; D is possibly TRBD2 (7 bases). CDR1 is DFQATT, CDR2 SNEGSKA, per germline (reference sequence). This CDR3 has 12 amino acids. Deletions cut 5 bases from V and 8 bases from J, with 13 bases between.

About this clonotype: Relative to the germline gene, one junction end is altered; a read error may explain this. The chain employs TRBV5-1 and TRBJ2-7, with TRBD2 identical over 12 bases. Looked up from germline, CDR1 is SGHRS and CDR2 is YFSETQ. The CDR3 length is 15 residues. The CDR3 sequence is CAGSYGLAGLYEQYF. The CDR3 nucleotides read TGCGCCGGCAGCTACGGACTAGCGGGACTCTACGAGCAGTACTTC.